This passage covers 11 T cell receptor beta chains from one sample sequenced in a study of cytomegalovirus exposure and HLA in healthy donors (dated by TCRdb to about 2017). The library came from the immunoSEQ multiplex PCR assay. A mixture of 60 forward primers for TCR Vbeta segments and 13 reverse primers for TCR Jbeta segments was used in the multiplex PCR. Not all clones reach the TCRdb copy of this immuneACCESS table, which keeps in-frame sequences only. Checked studies attribute under half of the gap to unresolved V genes and leave the rest unexplained. The sample profile shows about 140,000 clones; approximately 70% of them were found once. The ten largest account for under 2.5% of the sample. Sequencing input: PBMCs. These receptors all stem from a woman in her fifties or sixties in good health and CMV-seropositive.

The chain recombines TRBV5-1 with TRBJ1-4, with D possibly matching TRBD1 (5 bases). Trimming shortened V by 3 bases and J by 1 base, and 10 bases separated the two germline ends. The germline CDR1 and CDR2 sequences are SGHRS and YFSETQ. The CDR3 consists of 15 residues. This chain's CDR3 is CASSSEGRTNEKLFF. As DNA, the CDR3 is TGCGCCAGCAGCTCGGAGGGGAGAACTAATGAAAAACTGTTTTTT.

The rearrangement uses TRBV30 and TRBJ1-4; 7 positions match TRBD1. CDR3 length: 14 amino acids. Germline V CDR1 and CDR2: GTSNPN, SVGIG (reference sequence). Trimming took 4 bases from V and 5 from J; bases not matched to a gene: 7. The CDR3 DNA follows: TGTGCCTGGAAGCGGACAGGAGACAATGAAAAACTGTTTTTT. It yields the protein CAWKRTGDNEKLFF.

This chain links TRBV7-3 with TRBJ2-2; D is unresolved. Germline values: CDR1 SGHTA, CDR2 FQGTGA. CDR3 length equals 13 residues. V dropped 6 bases and J dropped 0 bases, with 5 bases sitting between them. The CDR3 reads CASSSPNTGELFF. The CDR3 bases are TGTGCCAGCAGTTCTCCGAACACCGGGGAGCTGTTTTTT.

The rearrangement uses TRBV5-1 and TRBJ2-7; 8 positions agree with TRBD1. J was trimmed by 3 bases and V by 4 bases; bases with no gene match: 15. The CDR3 covers 17 residues. Germline CDR1 SGHRS, CDR2 YFSETQ. CDR3 sequence: CASSPGGRLAVGYEQYF. The CDR3 coding sequence is TGCGCCAGCAGCCCAGGGGGCAGGCTGGCCGTCGGCTACGAGCAGTACTTC.

The CDR3 here is CASSLARQGQGYTF. The CDR3 DNA sequence: TGTGCCAGCAGCTTGGCCCGCCAGGGGCAAGGCTACACCTTC. The chain uses TRBV5-6 and TRBJ1-2, with D possibly TRBD1 on 6 matching bases. Germline lookup yields CDR1 SGHDT and CDR2 YYEEEE. CDR3 size: 14 residues. The V end lost 0 bases, the J end lost 8 bases, and 14 bases lay between the germline ends. Full variable domain (outside the CDR3, taken from reference TRBV5-6 and TRBJ1-2): DAGVTQSPTHLIKTRGQQVTLRCSPKSGHDTVSWYQQALGQGPQFIFQYYEEEERQRGNFPDRFSGHQFPNYSSELNVNALLLGDSALYLCASSLARQGQGYTFGSGTRLTVV.

The genes are TRBV10-3 and TRBJ2-2; 14 bases align to TRBD2. V lost 6 bases, J lost 7 bases, and 4 bases stayed unmatched. Germline CDR1 and CDR2: ENHRY and SYGVKD. The CDR3 loop spans 15 amino acids. The CDR3 spells CAIRTSGRAHGELFF. The CDR3 coding sequence is TGTGCCATCAGGACTAGCGGGAGGGCCCACGGGGAGCTGTTTTTT.

The chain joins TRBV19 to TRBJ2-3; D is unclear. The V gene's germline CDR1 is LNHDA and CDR2 SQIVND (reference sequence). With 5 bases removed from V and 6 bases from J, the gap between germline ends came to 12 bases. This CDR3 has 13 residues. The CDR3 DNA follows: TGTGCCAGTAGTGAGTCGCGCAGGGATACGCAGTATTTT. This codes for CASSESRRDTQYF.

The rearrangement joins TRBV6-5 to TRBJ2-1; 7 bases match TRBD2. Per the germline V gene, CDR1 is MNHEY and CDR2 is SVGAGI. V lost 2 bases to trimming and J lost 0 bases; unmatched junction nucleotides: 1. The CDR3 extends over 15 amino acids. The CDR3: CASSYGTNSYNEQFF. CDR3 nucleotide sequence: TGTGCCAGCAGTTACGGGACTAACTCCTACAATGAGCAGTTCTTC.

The chain joins TRBV30 to TRBJ2-3, with D tentatively TRBD1 (6 bases). Germline assignment: CDR1 GTSNPN and CDR2 SVGIG (reference sequence). V was shortened by 0 bases and J by 3 bases, with 10 bases between the two germline ends. There are 14 residues in the CDR3. The CDR3 region is CAWSVRGGTDTQYF. The CDR3 nucleotides read TGTGCCTGGAGTGTACGAGGGGGAACAGATACGCAGTATTTT.

A remark on this clone: Other DNA sequences in the sample encode the same CDR3. The chain uses TRBV5-1 and TRBJ2-5, with 11 positions matching TRBD2. V lost 3 bases and J lost 4; bases outside the gene matches: 2. The CDR3 sequence is 14 residues long. The germline V gene encodes CDR1 SGHRS and CDR2 YFSETQ. Here the CDR3 reads CASSSGLAGETQYF. The CDR3 region has the DNA TGCGCCAGCAGCTCTGGACTAGCGGGAGAGACCCAGTACTTC. Full variable domain (outside the CDR3, taken from reference TRBV5-1 and TRBJ2-5): KAGVTQTPRYLIKTRGQQVTLSCSPISGHRSVSWYQQTPGQGLQFLFEYFSETQRNKGNFPGRFSGRQFSNSRSEMNVSTLELGDSALYLCASSSGLAGETQYFGPGTRLLVL.

V and J are TRBV19 and TRBJ1-5; D might be TRBD1 (5 bases). The CDR3 has 16 amino acids. With 3 bases removed from V and 2 bases from J, the gap between germline ends came to 14 bases. Germline loops: CDR1 LNHDA, CDR2 SQIVND (reference sequence). The CDR3 DNA reads TGTGCCAGTAGTATTGGATGGGGCGCGGGCAATCAGCCCCAGCATTTT. It specifies CASSIGWGAGNQPQHF.